This T cell receptor (beta chain) appears in the sequencing data of a study of human T cells and chemical hapten exposure. Study information: Application of 0.01% DPC to the upper back was done by patch test, with a reading at 6 days. Mostly female, the patients presented with alopecia areata, totalis or universalis.

Time point given: patch test 3, about 24 weeks after DPC sensitization. The treatment is: therapeutic diphenylcyclopropenone sensitization with weekly scalp DPC. Trimming cost V 4 bases and J 2 bases; bases outside gene matches: 3. The CDR3 totals 14 residues. The V gene's germline CDR1 is SQVTM and CDR2 ANQGSEA. The library tagged individual cDNA molecules with unique molecular identifiers. Original processing methods: Individual samples carried between about 23,224 and 690,600 TCRs, with about 88,000 as the median. TCRdb reprocessed the RACE reads via MiXCR and lists one record per CDR3 protein. The V and J calls and clone size are TCRdb's, not the authors'. Of 210,000 or so distinct CDR3 sequences listed, around a quarter are singletons.

The clonotype comes from a woman aged 40 to 55 with alopecia areata. Some clones in this sample may be carry-over from other donors' samples. Material: whole blood, obtained in connection with sensitization to the hapten diphenylcyclopropenone (DPC). The gene calls are TRBV29-1 and TRBJ2-1; 9 nucleotides align to TRBD2. The CDR3 reads CSVGAGGTYNEQFF. CDR3 sequence (DNA): TGCAGCGTTGGAGCGGGAGGCACCTACAATGAGCAGTTCTTC.